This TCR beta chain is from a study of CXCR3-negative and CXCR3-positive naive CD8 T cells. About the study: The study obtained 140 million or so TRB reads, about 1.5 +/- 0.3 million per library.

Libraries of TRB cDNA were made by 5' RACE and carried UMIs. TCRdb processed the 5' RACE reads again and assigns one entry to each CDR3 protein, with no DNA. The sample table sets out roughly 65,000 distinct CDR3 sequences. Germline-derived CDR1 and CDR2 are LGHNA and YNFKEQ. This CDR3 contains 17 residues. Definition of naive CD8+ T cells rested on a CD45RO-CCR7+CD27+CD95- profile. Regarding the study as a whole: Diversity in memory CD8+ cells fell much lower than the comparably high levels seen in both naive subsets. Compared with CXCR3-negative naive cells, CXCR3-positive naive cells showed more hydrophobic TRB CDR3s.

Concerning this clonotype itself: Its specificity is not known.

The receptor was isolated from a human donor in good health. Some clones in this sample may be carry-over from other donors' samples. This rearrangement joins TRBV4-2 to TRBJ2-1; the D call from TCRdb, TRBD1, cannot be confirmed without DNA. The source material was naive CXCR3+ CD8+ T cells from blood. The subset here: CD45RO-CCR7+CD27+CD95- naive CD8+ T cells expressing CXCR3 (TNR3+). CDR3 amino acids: CASSQDLAGGPRYEQFF.